Presented here are 26 T cell receptor beta chains from one specimen sequenced in a study of beta chain features in type 1 diabetes. The sequenced template was cDNA made from the entire isolated RNA. TCRdb's table, derived via immunoSEQ multiplex PCR, lists solely in-frame clones and lacks some. The table has about 320,000 clones, 14% seen once; the top ten hold approximately 6.7%. The sequenced material came from central memory CD4+ T cells from blood. The receptors originated from a man aged 25 to 40 in good health.

This clone was detected ten times or more. This rearrangement joins TRBV4-1 to TRBJ2-6; 9 nucleotides match TRBD1. The germline V gene encodes CDR1 MGHRA and CDR2 YSYEKL. V was pared by 2 bases and J by 2 bases, with 1 base of the junction left unmatched. This CDR3 comprises 16 residues. The CDR3: CASSQTGGAGANVLTF. CDR3 nucleotides: TGCGCCAGCAGCCAAACAGGGGGCGCTGGGGCCAACGTCCTGACTTTC.

This clone has more than one count but fewer than ten. This rearrangement joins TRBV19 to TRBJ1-2, with a weak D call TRBD1 (5 bases). The germline gives CDR1 LNHDA, CDR2 SQIVND (reference sequence). This CDR3 has 15 amino acids. Trimming shortened V by 6 bases and J by 8 bases, and 22 bases separated the two germline ends. The CDR3 DNA reads TGTGCCAGTAGCCCAACCCCACCAGGGTTTGGAGGCTACACCTTC. Amino acid sequence: CASSPTPPGFGGYTF. Looking up the rest from reference TRBV19 and TRBJ1-2 gives the full variable domain: DGGITQSPKYLFRKEGQNVTLSCEQNLNHDAMYWYRQDPGQGLRLIYYSQIVNDFQKGDIAEGYSVSREKKESFPLTVTSAQKNPTAFYLCASSPTPPGFGGYTFGSGTRLTVV.

This clone was observed a handful of times. The J gene is TRBJ1-1, the V gene TRBV29-1; D gene ambiguous. Trimming stripped 1 base from V and 1 base from J, with 7 bases between. This CDR3 comprises 13 residues. Germline V gene lookup returns CDR1 SQVTM and CDR2 ANQGSEA. The DNA for the CDR3 is TGCAGCGTTGAAGGTCAGACGAACACTGAAGCTTTCTTT. Its translation: CSVEGQTNTEAFF.

This clone was counted between two and nine times. The chain has TRBV27 and TRBJ1-1; D perhaps matches TRBD1 (6 bases). Per germline, CDR1 MNHEY and CDR2 SMNVEV (reference sequence). V shed 6 bases and J shed 0 bases, with 11 bases lying between them. CDR3 length: 14 amino acids. The CDR3 is CASRLQGMNTEAFF. As DNA, the CDR3 is TGTGCCAGCAGACTACAGGGTATGAACACTGAAGCTTTCTTT.

The J gene is TRBJ1-6, the V gene TRBV19, with 7 bases aligning to TRBD1. The CDR3 spans 14 residues. Per the germline V gene, CDR1 is LNHDA and CDR2 is SQIVND (reference sequence). Trimming removed 5 bases from V and 5 bases from J; junction bases left unmatched: 3. DNA for the CDR3: TGTGCCAGTAGTCACAGGGGTGATAATTCACCCCTCCACTTT. This encodes CASSHRGDNSPLHF.

The chain is built from TRBV7-6 and TRBJ2-7; TRBD1 matches at 12 bases. The V gene end was trimmed by 0 bases and the J gene end by 6 bases; junction bases not matched to a gene: 6. The CDR3 length is 16 residues. Looked up from germline, CDR1 is SGHVS and CDR2 is FNYEAQ. CDR3 in amino acids: CASSLAGQGAISEQYF. The DNA of the CDR3 is TGTGCCAGCAGCTTAGCGGGACAGGGGGCGATATCCGAGCAGTACTTC.

The count of this clone is one. V and J are TRBV10-3 and TRBJ1-2; TRBD1 agrees at 11 bases. Trimming took 4 bases from V and 8 from J; bases not matched to a gene: 9. The germline V gene has CDR1 ENHRY and CDR2 SYGVKD. There are 15 residues in the CDR3. CDR3 residues: CAISAPGQGEDGYTF. The CDR3 nucleotides are TGTGCCATCAGTGCCCCGGGACAGGGGGAGGACGGCTACACCTTC.

Ten or more counts support this clone. This chain joins TRBV10-3 and TRBJ1-2; 9 bases map to TRBD1. Germline CDR1 and CDR2: ENHRY and SYGVKD. The J segment lost 8 bases and the V segment lost 5 bases, leaving 3 bases of the junction unmatched. This CDR3 is built from 12 residues. In DNA, the CDR3 is TGTGCCATCAGTACAGGGGGCCTCGGCTACACCTTC. It specifies CAISTGGLGYTF.

J is TRBJ2-2 and V is TRBV9; possibly TRBD2 for D (5 bases). This CDR3 is 14 amino acids long. V was trimmed by 5 bases and J by 0 bases, leaving 8 bases between them. Germline values: CDR1 SGDLS, CDR2 YYNGEE. The CDR3 DNA is TGTGCCAGCAGACTAGACTCGAACACCGGGGAGCTGTTTTTT. Protein product: CASRLDSNTGELFF.

The chain employs TRBV21-1 and TRBJ2-7. TRBV21-1 is a pseudogene. The CDR3 covers 14 residues. Here the CDR3 reads CASVSWTDGYEQYF. The CDR3 nucleotides read TGTGCCAGCGTGAGCTGGACGGACGGCTACGAGCAGTACTTC.

V is TRBV2 and J is TRBJ1-2; 8 positions agree with TRBD1. The CDR3 totals 16 residues. Germline V CDR1 and CDR2: SNHLY, FYNNEI. J gave up 4 bases and V 6 bases, and 13 bases lay outside the gene matches. The CDR3, as DNA: TGTGCCAGCAGGCCAGGGGGACAGGCCCTACCCTATGGCTACACCTTC. It codes for CASRPGGQALPYGYTF. The complete variable domain, with remaining parts taken from reference TRBV2 and TRBJ1-2, reads EPEVTQTPSHQVTQMGQEVILRCVPISNHLYFYWYRQILGQKVEFLVSFYNNEISEKSEIFDDQFSVERPDGSNFTLKIRSTKLEDSAMYFCASRPGGQALPYGYTFGSGTRLTVV.

The genes are TRBV11-2 and TRBJ2-7, with 11 bases lining up with TRBD2. The length of the CDR3 is 14 residues. The J segment lost 4 bases and the V segment lost 6 bases, leaving 5 bases of the junction unmatched. Germline loops: CDR1 SGHAT, CDR2 FQNNGV. The CDR3 sequence: CASRPSGRSYEQYV. Here the CDR3 DNA reads TGTGCCAGCAGACCTAGCGGGAGGTCGTACGAGCAGTACGTC.

The V and J genes are TRBV13 and TRBJ2-1; D might be TRBD1 (6 bases). There are 15 residues in the CDR3. Germline V gene sequence: CDR1 PRHDT, CDR2 FYEKMQ (reference sequence). The V gene lost 5 bases and the J gene lost 0 bases, with 11 bases spanning the gap. The CDR3 DNA reads as TGTGCCAGCAGCGCCGGACAGAGCTCCTACAATGAGCAGTTCTTC. It yields the protein CASSAGQSSYNEQFF.

At least ten counts were recorded for this clone. The V and J genes are TRBV19 and TRBJ2-7; 8 bases line up with TRBD1. The length of the CDR3 is 14 residues. Germline CDR1 is LNHDA and CDR2 is SQIVND (reference sequence). V was clipped by 8 bases and J by 2 bases; unmatched bases: 8. DNA for the CDR3: TGTGCCAGTTTGACAGGGGATTGGCCCTACGAGCAGTACGTC. Translated, it gives CASLTGDWPYEQYV.

This clone was observed a few times. This chain uses TRBV12-5 with TRBJ1-1, with a weak D call TRBD1 (5 bases). V gave up 2 bases and J gave up 1 base, with 14 bases separating them. Germline CDR1 and CDR2: LGHNT and FRNRAP. The CDR3 spans 16 residues. CDR3 amino acids: CASGLKVGGTNTEAFF. CDR3 DNA: TGTGCTAGTGGTTTGAAGGTTGGAGGGACGAACACTGAAGCTTTCTTT.

The sample holds many counts of this clone. V gene TRBV20-1 combines with J gene TRBJ2-3; D is uncertain. Germline V gives CDR1 DFQATT, CDR2 SNEGSKA (reference sequence). V gave up 7 bases and J gave up 2 bases, with 7 bases separating them. This CDR3 spans 11 amino acids. For the CDR3, the DNA is TGCAGTGACTTAGCCACAGATACGCAGTATTTT. Its translation is CSDLATDTQYF.

The chain combines TRBV27 with TRBJ1-3; weak D call: TRBD1 (5 bases). Trimming pared 0 bases from V and 3 bases from J, leaving 12 bases between. CDR1 and CDR2 from the germline V gene are MNHEY and SMNVEV (reference sequence). CDR3 length: 16 residues. CDR3 protein: CASSLSGGGYGNTIYF. CDR3 DNA: TGTGCCAGCAGTTTATCGGGGGGAGGGTATGGAAACACCATATATTTT.

In this sample, this clone turned up a few times. As DNA, the CDR3 is TGCGCCAGCAGCCCCTGGGGCAGGCCTTCTGGAAACACCATATATTTT. This translates into CASSPWGRPSGNTIYF. The genes are TRBV4-1 and TRBJ1-3, with a weak D call TRBD1 (5 bases). V lost 4 bases and J lost 1, with 14 bases in between. The CDR3 extends over 16 amino acids. Germline V CDR1 and CDR2: MGHRA, YSYEKL.

This clone came up a few times. The J gene is TRBJ2-1, the V gene TRBV29-1, with 14 nucleotides matching TRBD2. Per the germline V gene, CDR1 is SQVTM and CDR2 is ANQGSEA. V was pared by 4 bases and J by 7 bases, with 6 bases of the junction left unmatched. CDR3 size: 15 residues. The CDR3 coding sequence is TGCAGCGTTGGAAAGGGGACTAGCGGGAGAAATGAGCAGTTCTTC. This codes for CSVGKGTSGRNEQFF.

This clone was seen only a few times. The V and J genes are TRBV6-5 and TRBJ2-7, with a tentative D call TRBD2 (6 bases). Germline CDR1 and CDR2: MNHEY and SVGAGI. The CDR3 totals 14 residues. Trimming cost V 2 bases and J 0 bases, with 8 bases left between them. Here the CDR3 DNA reads TGTGCCAGCAGTTACGCGGGGAGCTCCTACGAGCAGTACTTC. Its protein product is CASSYAGSSYEQYF.

This chain joins TRBV27 and TRBJ1-1; D not certain. Germline-derived CDR1 and CDR2 are MNHEY and SMNVEV (reference sequence). Trimming left V 3 bases short and J 0 bases short, with 11 bases between. The CDR3 is made up of 15 amino acids. Here the CDR3 reads CASSLSAILNTEAFF. In nucleotides, the CDR3 is TGTGCCAGCAGTTTGTCAGCTATCTTGAACACTGAAGCTTTCTTT.

This clone was picked up a small number of times. The chain combines TRBV5-1 with TRBJ2-5; TRBD1 agrees at 9 bases. The trim removed 0 bases at V and 1 base at J, leaving 1 base unmatched. The CDR3 is 15 residues long. Per germline, CDR1 SGHRS and CDR2 YFSETQ. CDR3 coding DNA: TGCGCCAGCAGCTTGGGACAGGGGGTCCAAGAGACCCAGTACTTC. Protein sequence: CASSLGQGVQETQYF.

This clone has more than one count but fewer than ten. The chain links TRBV5-6 to TRBJ2-5, with a possible D match to TRBD2 (6 bases). This CDR3 has 12 amino acids. Trimming stripped 3 bases from V and 5 bases from J, with 8 bases between. Germline CDR1 is SGHDT and CDR2 is YYEEEE. CDR3 sequence (DNA): TGTGCCAGCAGCTGGGGGAGGGAGACCCAGTACTTC. Translation: CASSWGRETQYF.

This clone was observed at least ten times. Other DNA sequences in the same sample also yield this CDR3. V usage is TRBV28 and J usage is TRBJ2-5; the D is unclear. The CDR3 has 11 residues. Trimming pared 5 bases from V and 3 bases from J, leaving 4 bases between. The V gene's germline CDR1 is MDHEN and CDR2 SYDVKM. The CDR3 is CASSTEETQYF. Written as DNA, the CDR3 is TGTGCCAGCAGTACTGAAGAGACCCAGTACTTC.

The rearrangement uses TRBV7-2 and TRBJ1-5; D is undetermined. Deletions cut 2 bases from V and 5 bases from J, with 10 bases between. This CDR3 contains 14 residues. Germline CDR1 and CDR2: SGHTA and FQGNSA. CDR3 loop: CASSLFPTDQPQHF. The CDR3 DNA is TGTGCCAGCAGCTTATTCCCGACGGATCAGCCCCAGCATTTT.

The V and J genes are TRBV2 and TRBJ2-5, with 8 nucleotides matching TRBD2. CDR3 size: 16 residues. The germline gives CDR1 SNHLY, CDR2 FYNNEI. V shed 3 bases, J shed 7 bases, and the junction held 13 bases outside the gene matches. The CDR3 region is CASSERKRDAGGTQYF. The CDR3 DNA is TGTGCCAGCAGTGAGAGAAAGAGGGATGCGGGGGGGACCCAGTACTTC.